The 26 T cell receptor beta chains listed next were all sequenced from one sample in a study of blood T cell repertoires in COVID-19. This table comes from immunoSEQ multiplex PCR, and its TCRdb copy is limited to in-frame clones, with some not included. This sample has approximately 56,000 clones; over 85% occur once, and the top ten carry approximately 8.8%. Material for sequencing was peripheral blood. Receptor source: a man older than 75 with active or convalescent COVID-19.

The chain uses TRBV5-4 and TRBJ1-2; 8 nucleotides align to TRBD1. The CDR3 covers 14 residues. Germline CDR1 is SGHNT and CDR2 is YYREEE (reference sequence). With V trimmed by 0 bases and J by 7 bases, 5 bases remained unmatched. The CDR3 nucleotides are TGTGCCAGCAGCTTGGAACAGGGGGGCTTTGGCTACACCTTC. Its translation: CASSLEQGGFGYTF. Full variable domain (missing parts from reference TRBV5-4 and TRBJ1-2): ETGVTQSPTHLIKTRGQQVTLRCSSQSGHNTVSWYQQALGQGPQFIFQYYREEENGRGNFPPRFSGLQFPNYSSELNVNALELDDSALYLCASSLEQGGFGYTFGSGTRLTVV.

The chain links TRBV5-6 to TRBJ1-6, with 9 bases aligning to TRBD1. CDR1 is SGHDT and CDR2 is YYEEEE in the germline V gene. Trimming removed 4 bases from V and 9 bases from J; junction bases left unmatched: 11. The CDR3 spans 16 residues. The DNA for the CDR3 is TGTGCCAGCAGCCAGACCCCGGGACAGGGTAGTTCACCCCTCCACTTT. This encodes CASSQTPGQGSSPLHF.

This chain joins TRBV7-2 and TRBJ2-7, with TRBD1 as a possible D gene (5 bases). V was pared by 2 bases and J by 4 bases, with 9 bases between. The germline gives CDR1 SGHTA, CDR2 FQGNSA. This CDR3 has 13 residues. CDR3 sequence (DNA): TGTGCCAGCAGCTTATTTGGGGCGTACGAGCAGTACTTC. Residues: CASSLFGAYEQYF.

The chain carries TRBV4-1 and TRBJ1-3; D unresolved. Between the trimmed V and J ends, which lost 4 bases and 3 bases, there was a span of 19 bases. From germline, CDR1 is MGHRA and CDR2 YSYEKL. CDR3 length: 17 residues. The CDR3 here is CASSPLGRGGRGNTIYF. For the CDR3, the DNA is TGCGCCAGCAGCCCCCTGGGCCGGGGAGGACGTGGAAACACCATATATTTT.

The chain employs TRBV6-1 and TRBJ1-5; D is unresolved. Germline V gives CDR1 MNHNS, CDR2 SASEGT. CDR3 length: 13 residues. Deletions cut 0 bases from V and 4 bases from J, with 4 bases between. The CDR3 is CASSEAGNQPQHF. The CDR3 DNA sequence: TGTGCCAGCAGTGAAGCCGGGAATCAGCCCCAGCATTTT.

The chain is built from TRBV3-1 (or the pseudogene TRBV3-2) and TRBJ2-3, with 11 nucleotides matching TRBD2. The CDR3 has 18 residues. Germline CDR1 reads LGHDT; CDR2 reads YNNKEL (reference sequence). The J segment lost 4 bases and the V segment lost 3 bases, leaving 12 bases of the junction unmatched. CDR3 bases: TGTGCCAGCAGCCACCCTCACCCCACTAGCGGGAGTCCAGATACGCAGTATTTT. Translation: CASSHPHPTSGSPDTQYF.

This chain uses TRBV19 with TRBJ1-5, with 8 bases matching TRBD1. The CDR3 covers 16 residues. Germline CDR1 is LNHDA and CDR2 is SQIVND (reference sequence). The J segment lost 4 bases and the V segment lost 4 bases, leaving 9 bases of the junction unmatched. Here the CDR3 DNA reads TGTGCCAGTAGTACCCAGGGGGCGCCCGGGAATCAGCCCCAGCATTTT. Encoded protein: CASSTQGAPGNQPQHF.

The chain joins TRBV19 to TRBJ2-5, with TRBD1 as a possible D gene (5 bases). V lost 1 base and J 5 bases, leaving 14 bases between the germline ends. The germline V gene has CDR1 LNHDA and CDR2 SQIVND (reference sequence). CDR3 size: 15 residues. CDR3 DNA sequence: TGTGCCAGTAGTATAGTCGACAGCCTTAGGGAGACCCAGTACTTC. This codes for CASSIVDSLRETQYF.

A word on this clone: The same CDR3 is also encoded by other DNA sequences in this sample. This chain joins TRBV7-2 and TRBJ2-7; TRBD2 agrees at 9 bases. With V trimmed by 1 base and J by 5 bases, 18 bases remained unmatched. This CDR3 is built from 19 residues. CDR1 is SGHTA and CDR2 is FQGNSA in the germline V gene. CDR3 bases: TGTGCCAGCAGCTTAGGGGGCCCCCTCTACGCGGGGGGGCGGGACGAGCAGTACTTC. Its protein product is CASSLGGPLYAGGRDEQYF. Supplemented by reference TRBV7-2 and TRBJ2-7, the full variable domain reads GAGVSQSPSNKVTEKGKDVELRCDPISGHTALYWYRQSLGQGLEFLIYFQGNSAPDKSGLPSDRFSAERTGGSVSTLTIQRTQQEDSAVYLCASSLGGPLYAGGRDEQYFGPGTRLTVT.

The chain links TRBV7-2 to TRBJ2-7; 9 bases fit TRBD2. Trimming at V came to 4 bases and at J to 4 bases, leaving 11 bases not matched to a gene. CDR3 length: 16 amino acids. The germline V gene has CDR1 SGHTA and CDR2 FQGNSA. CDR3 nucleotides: TGTGCCAGCAGCTCCCAGCCGGCTAGCGGGACGTACGAGCAGTACTTC. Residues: CASSSQPASGTYEQYF.

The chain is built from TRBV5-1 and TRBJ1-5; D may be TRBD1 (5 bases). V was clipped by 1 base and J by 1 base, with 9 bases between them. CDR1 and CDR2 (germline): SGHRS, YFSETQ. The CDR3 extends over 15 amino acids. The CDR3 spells CASSLRQGSNQPQHF. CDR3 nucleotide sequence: TGCGCCAGCAGCTTGAGGCAGGGCAGCAATCAGCCCCAGCATTTT.

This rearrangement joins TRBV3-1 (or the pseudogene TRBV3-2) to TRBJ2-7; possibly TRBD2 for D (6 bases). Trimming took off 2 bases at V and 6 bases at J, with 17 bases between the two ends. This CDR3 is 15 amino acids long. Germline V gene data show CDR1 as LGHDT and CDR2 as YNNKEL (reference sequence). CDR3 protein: CASSQSGTWATEQYF. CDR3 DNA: TGTGCCAGCAGCCAATCCGGGACTTGGGCGACCGAGCAGTACTTC.

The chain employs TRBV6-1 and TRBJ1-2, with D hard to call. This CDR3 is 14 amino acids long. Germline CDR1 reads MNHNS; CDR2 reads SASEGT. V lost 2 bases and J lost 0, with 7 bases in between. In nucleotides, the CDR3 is TGTGCCAGCAGTGAAATCCAGTCTAACTATGGCTACACCTTC. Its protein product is CASSEIQSNYGYTF.

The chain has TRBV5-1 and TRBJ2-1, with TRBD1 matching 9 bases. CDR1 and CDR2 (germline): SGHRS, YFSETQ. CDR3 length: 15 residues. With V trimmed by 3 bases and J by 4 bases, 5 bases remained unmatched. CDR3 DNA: TGCGCCAGCAGCTATGCCGGGACAGGGTACAATGAGCAGTTCTTC. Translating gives CASSYAGTGYNEQFF. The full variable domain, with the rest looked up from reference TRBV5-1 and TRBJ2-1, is KAGVTQTPRYLIKTRGQQVTLSCSPISGHRSVSWYQQTPGQGLQFLFEYFSETQRNKGNFPGRFSGRQFSNSRSEMNVSTLELGDSALYLCASSYAGTGYNEQFFGPGTRLTVL.

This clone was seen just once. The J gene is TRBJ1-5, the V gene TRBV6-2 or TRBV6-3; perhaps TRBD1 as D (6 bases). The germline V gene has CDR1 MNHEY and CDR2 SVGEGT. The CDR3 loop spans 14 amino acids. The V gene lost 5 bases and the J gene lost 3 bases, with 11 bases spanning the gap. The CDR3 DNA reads TGTGCCAGCAGTCGGACAGCCCTCAATCAGCCCCAGCATTTT. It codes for CASSRTALNQPQHF.

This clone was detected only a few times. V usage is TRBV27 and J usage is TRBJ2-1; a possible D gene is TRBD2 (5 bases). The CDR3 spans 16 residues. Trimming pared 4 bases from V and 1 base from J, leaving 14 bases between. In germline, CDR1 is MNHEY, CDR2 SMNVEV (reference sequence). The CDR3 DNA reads TGTGCCAGCAGTTCCCTCGGGGAGAGGTCCTACAATGAGCAGTTCTTC. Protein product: CASSSLGERSYNEQFF.

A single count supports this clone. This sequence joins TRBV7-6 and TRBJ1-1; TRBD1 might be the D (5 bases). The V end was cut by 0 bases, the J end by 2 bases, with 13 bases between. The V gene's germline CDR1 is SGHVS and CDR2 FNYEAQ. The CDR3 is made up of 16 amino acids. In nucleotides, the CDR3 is TGTGCCAGCAGCTTAGCACCGAGTGGGGCCAACACTGAAGCTTTCTTT. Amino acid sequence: CASSLAPSGANTEAFF. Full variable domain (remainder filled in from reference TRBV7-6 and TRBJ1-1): GAGVSQSPRYKVTKRGQDVALRCDPISGHVSLYWYRQALGQGPEFLTYFNYEAQQDKSGLPNDRFSAERPEGSISTLTIQRTEQRDSAMYRCASSLAPSGANTEAFFGQGTRLTVV.

The CDR3 DNA follows: TGTGCCAGCAGTTTCCGCCCGGGAGTCGAAGCTTTCTTT. This gives the protein CASSFRPGVEAFF. The chain joins TRBV27 to TRBJ1-1; D unresolved. This CDR3 has 13 residues. V dropped 3 bases and J dropped 8 bases, with 13 bases sitting between them. Germline CDR1 is MNHEY and CDR2 is SMNVEV (reference sequence).

The CDR3 nucleotides read TGTGCCAGCTCACCGGTGGGCCAGGGGGTTCCGGGCTACACCTTC. Translation: CASSPVGQGVPGYTF. The V call is TRBV18, the J call TRBJ1-2; the match to TRBD1 covers 7 bases. V lost 3 bases, J lost 8 bases, and 12 bases stayed unmatched. Germline CDR1 KGHSH, CDR2 LQKENI. The CDR3 totals 15 residues.

The CDR3 nucleotides are TGTGCCAGCAGCCAAGGGGGGACAGGTAGACACGAGCAGTACTTC. It encodes CASSQGGTGRHEQYF. The chain uses TRBV3-1 (or the pseudogene TRBV3-2) and TRBJ2-7; TRBD1 agrees at 8 bases. CDR1 and CDR2 from the germline V gene are LGHDT and YNNKEL (reference sequence). The junction had 7 bases not matched to a gene; V was cut back by 1 base and J by 5 bases. The CDR3 length is 15 residues.

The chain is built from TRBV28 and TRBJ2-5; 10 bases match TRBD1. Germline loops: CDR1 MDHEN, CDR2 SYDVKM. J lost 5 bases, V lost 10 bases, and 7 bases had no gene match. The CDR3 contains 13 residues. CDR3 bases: TGTGCCACCCGGGACAGGGGTATTGAGACCCAGTACTTC. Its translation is CATRDRGIETQYF.

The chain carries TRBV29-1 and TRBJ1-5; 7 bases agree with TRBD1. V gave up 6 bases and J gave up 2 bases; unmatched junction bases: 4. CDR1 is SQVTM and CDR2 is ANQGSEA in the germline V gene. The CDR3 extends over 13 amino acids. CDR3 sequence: CSVAQGGNQPQHF. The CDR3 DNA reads TGCAGCGTGGCCCAGGGGGGCAATCAGCCCCAGCATTTT.

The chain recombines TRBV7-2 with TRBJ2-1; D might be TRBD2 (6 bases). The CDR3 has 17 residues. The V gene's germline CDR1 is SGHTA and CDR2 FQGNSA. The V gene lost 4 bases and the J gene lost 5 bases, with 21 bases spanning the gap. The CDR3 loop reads CASSSYLGAGINNEQFF. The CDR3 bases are TGTGCCAGCAGCTCCTACTTAGGGGCGGGGATTAACAATGAGCAGTTCTTC.

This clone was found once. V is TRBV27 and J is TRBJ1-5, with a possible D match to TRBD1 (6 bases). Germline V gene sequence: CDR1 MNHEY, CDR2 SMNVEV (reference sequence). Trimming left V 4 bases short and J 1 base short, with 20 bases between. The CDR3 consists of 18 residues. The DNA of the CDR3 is TGTGCCAGCAGTTCCGATTACCGGGGGGCGAGGAGCAATCAGCCCCAGCATTTT. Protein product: CASSSDYRGARSNQPQHF.

The CDR3 sequence is CASSLLSGTGSLEQYF. The CDR3 DNA follows: TGTGCCAGCAGCTTACTATCCGGGACAGGGTCTCTCGAGCAGTACTTC. This chain uses TRBV7-2 with TRBJ2-7; TRBD1 aligns across 9 bases. Per the germline V gene, CDR1 is SGHTA and CDR2 is FQGNSA. CDR3 length: 16 amino acids. V shed 2 bases and J 6 bases; nucleotides not matched to a gene: 11.

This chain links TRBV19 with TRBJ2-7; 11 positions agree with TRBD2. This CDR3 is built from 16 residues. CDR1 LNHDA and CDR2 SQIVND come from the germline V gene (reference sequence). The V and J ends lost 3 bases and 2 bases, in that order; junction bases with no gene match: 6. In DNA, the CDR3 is TGTGCCAGTAGTATCGGGGAGACTAGCGGGACCTACGAGCAGTACTTC. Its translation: CASSIGETSGTYEQYF.